These T cell receptor beta chains were read from a single sample in a study of T-cell memory formation after mild COVID-19. TCRdb called the 5' RACE reads again in MiXCR, with one record for every CDR3 protein. The table records about 340,000 distinct CDR3 sequences, roughly 13% of them present only once. The sequencing input was PBMCs or a T cell subset sorted from them (not recorded which). Receptors originate from a young man who had mild COVID-19 (a few samples of this study predate the infection). Cell type and time point are not known. Each CDR3 is given with its conserved first and last residue. A D gene is named only where the DNA matches it firmly. Rows may omit the clone size; those that give it use once, few, many or a size class.

many	TRBV7-2	-	TRBJ2-5	CASSLRGGLETQYF	TGTGCCAGCAGCTTAAGGGGGGGCCTGGAGACCCAGTACTTC
-	TRBV20-1	TRBD1	TRBJ1-6	CSARDPAGGWSPLHF	TGCAGTGCTAGAGATCCGGCAGGGGGCTGGTCACCCCTCCACTTT
-	TRBV24-1	-	TRBJ2-1	CATTRDGSSYNEQFF	TGTGCCACCACCCGGGACGGAAGCTCCTACAATGAGCAGTTCTTC
-	TRBV18	-	TRBJ1-1	CASSPAPQENTEAFF	TGTGCCAGCTCACCTGCACCTCAAGAGAACACTGAAGCTTTCTTT
few	TRBV18	-	TRBJ1-2	CASSPGDGGDGYTF	TGTGCCAGCTCACCAGGAGACGGGGGAGATGGCTACACCTTC
-	TRBV6-2/TRBV6-3	-	TRBJ1-5	CASSYWSEKYSNQPQHF	TGTGCCAGCAGTTACTGGAGCGAGAAGTATAGCAATCAGCCCCAGCATTTT
many	TRBV7-6	TRBD1	TRBJ2-7	CASSWGSTGNEQYF	TGTGCCAGCAGTTGGGGCTCGACAGGGAACGAGCAGTACTTC
-	TRBV12-3/TRBV12-4	-	TRBJ2-1	CASRFRASSYNEQFF	TGTGCCAGCAGATTCCGGGCCTCCTCCTACAATGAGCAGTTCTTC
few	TRBV5-1	-	TRBJ2-1	CASSLVAVSSYNEQFF	TGCGCCAGCAGCTTGGTGGCAGTCAGCTCCTACAATGAGCAGTTCTTC
many	TRBV12-3/TRBV12-4	TRBD2	TRBJ2-1	CASRSGAGAYNEQFF	TGTGCCAGCAGGTCCGGGGCGGGGGCCTACAATGAGCAGTTCTTC
few	TRBV20-1	TRBD2	TRBJ2-3	CSATGRFGGADTQYF	TGCAGTGCTACAGGGAGGTTTGGGGGGGCAGATACGCAGTATTTT
few	TRBV27	-	TRBJ2-7	CASSKLGEYEQYF	TGTGCCAGCAGCAAGCTAGGGGAATACGAGCAGTACTTC
many	TRBV6-1	-	TRBJ1-6	CASSEAVASDIANSPLHF	TGTGCCAGCAGTGAAGCGGTGGCAAGTGATATTGCTAATTCACCCCTCCACTTT
many	TRBV19	-	TRBJ2-2	CASSILWNTGELFF	TGTGCCAGTAGTATTTTGTGGAACACCGGGGAGCTGTTTTTT
many	TRBV5-1	-	TRBJ2-3	CASSLRTVTDTQYF	TGCGCCAGCAGCCTCCGGACAGTCACAGATACGCAGTATTTT
few	TRBV12-3/TRBV12-4	TRBD1	TRBJ1-2	CASSFDGQGYYGYTF	TGTGCCAGCAGTTTTGATGGACAGGGATACTATGGCTACACCTTC
-	TRBV5-1	-	TRBJ2-5	CASTGRETQYF	TGCGCCAGCACAGGGAGAGAGACCCAGTACTTC
-	TRBV20-1	TRBD1	TRBJ1-1	CSAREFKDREWNTEAFF	TGCAGTGCTCGGGAGTTTAAGGACAGGGAATGGAACACTGAAGCTTTCTTT
many	TRBV5-6	-	TRBJ1-1	CASNNGGTEAFF	TGTGCCAGCAACAACGGGGGTACTGAAGCTTTCTTT
few	TRBV5-1	-	TRBJ2-3	CASTRQGTDTQYF	TGCGCCAGCACCCGCCAGGGCACAGATACGCAGTATTTT
few	TRBV4-3	TRBD2	TRBJ2-7	CASSLKWPLAGLTYEQYF	TGCGCCAGCAGCCTCAAGTGGCCCCTAGCGGGGCTGACCTACGAGCAGTACTTC
-	TRBV24-1	-	TRBJ2-3	CATSDLPGRNTDTQYF	TGTGCCACCAGTGATTTGCCCGGCAGGAACACAGATACGCAGTATTTT
-	TRBV5-6	TRBD1	TRBJ1-1	CASSLSGQSGTEAFF	TGTGCCAGCAGCTTGTCGGGACAGAGCGGGACTGAAGCTTTCTTT
few	TRBV9	TRBD2	TRBJ2-3	CASSERGNTDTQYF	TGTGCCAGCAGCGAGCGGGGGAACACAGATACGCAGTATTTT
few	TRBV7-9	-	TRBJ2-3	CASSLVPGTDTQYF	TGTGCCAGCAGCTTAGTTCCAGGGACAGATACGCAGTATTTT
-	TRBV6-5	-	TRBJ1-2	CASRNRVFHYGYTF	TGTGCCAGCAGGAACAGGGTTTTTCACTATGGCTACACCTTC
few	TRBV7-8	-	TRBJ2-7	CASSLGLDSYEQYF	TGTGCCAGCAGCTTAGGGCTCGACAGCTACGAGCAGTACTTC
few	TRBV9	TRBD1	TRBJ1-2	CASSAPGGPFNYGYTF	TGTGCCAGCAGCGCACCAGGGGGGCCGTTTAACTATGGCTACACCTTC
few	TRBV6-6	TRBD1	TRBJ2-2	CASSPTPGQGAGELFF	TGTGCCAGCAGCCCAACTCCGGGACAGGGCGCCGGGGAGCTGTTTTTT
few	TRBV5-1	TRBD1	TRBJ1-1	CASSLEPGQYWEAFF	TGCGCCAGCAGCTTGGAACCGGGACAGTATTGGGAAGCTTTCTTT
few	TRBV20-1	-	TRBJ1-1	CSASPYEGRRNTEAFF	TGCAGTGCTAGCCCTTACGAAGGGAGGAGAAACACTGAAGCTTTCTTT
few	TRBV6-5	TRBD2	TRBJ2-1	CASSTPGTSGVEQFF	TGTGCCAGCAGCACCCCCGGGACTAGCGGAGTTGAGCAGTTCTTC
many	TRBV4-3	-	TRBJ2-1	CASSHSTGKEQFF	TGCGCCAGCAGCCACTCTACCGGCAAGGAGCAGTTCTTC
many	TRBV7-3	-	TRBJ2-7	CASSLLAGAYEQYF	TGTGCCAGCAGCTTATTAGCAGGGGCCTACGAGCAGTACTTC
few	TRBV6-5	-	TRBJ1-3	CASSYSIDPSSGNTIYF	TGTGCCAGCAGTTACTCCATTGACCCAAGCTCTGGAAACACCATATATTTT
many	TRBV7-9	-	TRBJ2-3	CASSLDWEDTQYF	TGTGCCAGCAGCTTAGACTGGGAAGATACGCAGTATTTT
many	TRBV5-1	TRBD2	TRBJ2-5	CASSLGSGGAETQYF	TGCGCCAGCAGCTTGGGAAGCGGGGGGGCTGAGACCCAGTACTTC
-	TRBV15	-	TRBJ2-3	CATSRDRADTQYF	TGTGCCACCAGCAGAGACAGGGCAGATACGCAGTATTTT
many	TRBV3-1	-	TRBJ2-3	CASSSSPFTDTQYF	TGTGCCAGCAGTTCCTCGCCGTTTACAGATACGCAGTATTTT
few	TRBV5-4	TRBD2	TRBJ2-5	CASSLGGSGVETQYF	TGTGCCAGCAGCTTGGGAGGTAGCGGGGTGGAGACCCAGTACTTC
few	TRBV5-1	-	TRBJ1-3	CASKLGGSGNTIYF	TGCGCCAGCAAGCTTGGTGGATCTGGAAACACCATATATTTT
few	TRBV28	-	TRBJ2-5	CASRARGRGGETQYF	TGTGCCAGCAGGGCGCGGGGGCGTGGGGGGGAGACCCAGTACTTC
few	TRBV5-1	-	TRBJ2-1	CASRVGLDLSVNEQFF	TGCGCCAGCAGAGTGGGTCTAGACCTCTCCGTCAATGAGCAGTTCTTC
few	TRBV5-1	-	TRBJ1-1	CASSLVGGGEAFF	TGCGCCAGCAGCTTGGTAGGGGGGGGTGAAGCTTTCTTT
-	TRBV6-2/TRBV6-3	-	TRBJ2-5	CASSYSLETQYF	TGTGCCAGCAGTTACTCACTAGAGACCCAGTACTTC
-	TRBV7-9	-	TRBJ1-3	CASSLVGNRGNTIYF	TGTGCCAGCAGCTTAGTCGGGAACCGCGGAAACACCATATATTTT
-	TRBV4-2	TRBD1	TRBJ2-7	CASSQAGTGSYEQYF	TGTGCCAGCAGCCAAGCCGGGACAGGGTCCTACGAGCAGTACTTC
-	TRBV4-3	-	TRBJ2-7	CASSHAKGYEQYF	TGCGCCAGCAGCCACGCAAAGGGGTACGAGCAGTACTTC
-	TRBV7-9	TRBD1	TRBJ2-3	CASSPTGGGDTQYF	TGTGCCAGCAGCCCCACAGGGGGCGGAGATACGCAGTATTTT